These 8 T cell receptor beta chains originate from one sample sequenced in a study of brain T cells in children with intractable seizures. Here immunoSEQ multiplex PCR was the method, and the copy in TCRdb shows in-frame clones only, minus some. The table lists about 120,000 clones, approximately 94% of them singletons. The material was peripheral blood, obtained at surgery. These receptors were taken from a boy in the first two years of life with hemimegalencephaly and intractable seizures.

This chain links TRBV19 with TRBJ2-1; 12 bases map to TRBD2. There are 16 residues in the CDR3. Germline loops: CDR1 LNHDA, CDR2 SQIVND (reference sequence). Losses at the gene ends were 6 bases for V and 7 bases for J; bases not matched to a gene: 10. CDR3 DNA sequence: TGTGCCAGTAGCTCCGGACTAGCGGGGTGGGGGAATGAGCAGTTCTTC. As protein: CASSSGLAGWGNEQFF. The full variable domain, its missing parts supplied by reference TRBV19 and TRBJ2-1, is DGGITQSPKYLFRKEGQNVTLSCEQNLNHDAMYWYRQDPGQGLRLIYYSQIVNDFQKGDIAEGYSVSREKKESFPLTVTSAQKNPTAFYLCASSSGLAGWGNEQFFGPGTRLTVL.

V usage is TRBV28 and J usage is TRBJ2-3; no firm D call. The V gene lost 3 bases and the J gene lost 0 bases, with 4 bases spanning the gap. Per the germline V gene, CDR1 is MDHEN and CDR2 is SYDVKM. This CDR3 has 13 residues. The CDR3 DNA sequence: TGTGCCAGCAGTTTGGACAGCACAGATACGCAGTATTTT. Protein: CASSLDSTDTQYF. The full variable domain, with the rest looked up from reference TRBV28 and TRBJ2-3, is DVKVTQSSRYLVKRTGEKVFLECVQDMDHENMFWYRQDPGLGLRLIYFSYDVKMKEKGDIPEGYSVSREKKERFSLILESASTNQTSMYLCASSLDSTDTQYFGPGTRLTVL.

The CDR3 loop reads CASSKTRTSRADTQYF. In DNA, the CDR3 is TGTGCCAGCAGCAAGACCCGGACTAGTCGGGCAGATACGCAGTATTTT. The V call is TRBV21-1, the J call TRBJ2-3; the table names TRBD2, a call not compared with the DNA. TRBV21-1 is marked as a pseudogene. CDR3 length: 16 amino acids.

This rearrangement joins TRBV2 to TRBJ2-7; a weak D match, TRBD1 (6 bases). V lost 0 bases, J lost 5 bases, and 14 bases lay in between. The length of the CDR3 is 15 residues. Per germline, CDR1 SNHLY and CDR2 FYNNEI. The DNA for the CDR3 is TGTGCCAGCAGTGAAGCGGTAGGCAGGGGCCACGAGCAGTACTTC. Its translation: CASSEAVGRGHEQYF.

J is TRBJ2-6 and V is TRBV6-4; a weak D match, TRBD2 (5 bases). Between the trimmed V and J ends, which lost 0 bases and 0 bases, there was a span of 6 bases. Germline assignment: CDR1 MRHNA and CDR2 SNTAGT. The CDR3 contains 16 residues. This CDR3 is CASSDSAGSGANVLTF. In DNA form, the CDR3 reads TGTGCCAGCAGTGACTCGGCGGGCTCTGGGGCCAACGTCCTGACTTTC.

The chain combines TRBV9 with TRBJ1-1; D is possibly TRBD1 (6 bases). V dropped 1 base and J dropped 7 bases, with 17 bases sitting between them. CDR1 and CDR2 from the germline V gene are SGDLS and YYNGEE. This CDR3 has 15 residues. The CDR3 DNA reads as TGTGCCAGCAGCGTACTGGAAAGTGACAGGCGTGAAGCTTTCTTT. Translated, it gives CASSVLESDRREAFF.

The chain employs TRBV19 and TRBJ2-3, with 11 bases identical to TRBD2. From germline, CDR1 is LNHDA and CDR2 SQIVND (reference sequence). V was clipped by 5 bases and J by 5 bases; unmatched bases: 6. CDR3 length equals 15 residues. DNA for the CDR3: TGTGCCAGTAGTGTGACTAGCGGGATTGGAGATACGCAGTATTTT. Its protein product is CASSVTSGIGDTQYF.

The chain carries TRBV6-1 and TRBJ1-5, with TRBD1 matching 7 bases. Germline V gene sequence: CDR1 MNHNS, CDR2 SASEGT. The CDR3 is made up of 16 amino acids. V was pared by 0 bases and J by 7 bases, with 9 bases of the junction left unmatched. CDR3 bases: TGTGCCAGCAGTGAAGCGCTTCACAGGGGTCGGCAGCCCCAGCATTTT. The encoded protein is CASSEALHRGRQPQHF.